The sequence of this TCR beta chain was determined in a study of cytomegalovirus exposure and HLA in healthy donors. Looking at the study overall: Researchers previously reported finding 90 million to 130 million unique TCR beta sequences from about 200 million T cells. HLA-typed donors contributed some 85 million unique TCRs, which were held in an early data release. Whole-study results and caveats: There was a cluster of highly shared sequence variants that was likely a sequencing artifact. HLA allele associations emerged for fewer than 20,000 TCR beta sequences in a later analysis, at 0.05 false discovery rate.

The primer mix had 60 Vbeta and 13 Jbeta primers. Assay used: immunoSEQ multiplex PCR; TCRdb lists only in-frame clones, some missing. The repertoire consists of about 60,000 clones, with around 77% occurring once and the leading ten covering about 3.6%. CDR3 length: 16 residues. Germline V gives CDR1 SEHNR, CDR2 FQNEAQ (reference sequence). This clone occurred once. Its antigen remains unidentified. A junction boundary mismatches the germline segment, possibly from a read error. This receptor was obtained from a woman between 40 and 50 years old in good health and CMV-seropositive. The chain uses TRBV7-9 and TRBJ2-4; TRBD1 agrees at 8 bases. Material for sequencing was PBMCs. The CDR3 reads CSSSLELGTGANIQYF. As DNA, the CDR3 is TGTTCCAGCAGCTTAGAACTTGGGACAGGAGCGAACATTCAGTACTTC.